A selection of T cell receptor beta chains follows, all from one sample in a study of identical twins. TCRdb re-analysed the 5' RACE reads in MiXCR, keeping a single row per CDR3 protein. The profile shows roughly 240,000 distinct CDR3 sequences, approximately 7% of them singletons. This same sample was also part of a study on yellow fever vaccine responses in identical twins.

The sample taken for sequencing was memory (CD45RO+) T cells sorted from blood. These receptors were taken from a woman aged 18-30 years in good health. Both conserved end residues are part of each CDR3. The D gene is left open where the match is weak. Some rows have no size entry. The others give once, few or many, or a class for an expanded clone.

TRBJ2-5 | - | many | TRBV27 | CASSPEGETQYF | TGTGCCAGCAGTCCAGAGGGGGAGACCCAGTACTTC
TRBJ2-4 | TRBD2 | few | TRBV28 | CASSPPGVRGVWGAKNIQYF | TGTGCCAGCAGTCCACCGGGGGTGCGGGGGGTTTGGGGGGCCAAAAACATTCAGTACTTC
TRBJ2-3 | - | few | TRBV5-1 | CASSLGGGKTDTQYF | TGCGCCAGCAGCTTGGGTGGAGGGAAGACAGATACGCAGTATTTT
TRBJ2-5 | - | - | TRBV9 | CASSVAASERWETQYF | TGTGCCAGCAGCGTAGCGGCTAGCGAGAGGTGGGAGACCCAGTACTTC
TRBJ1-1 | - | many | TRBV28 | CASSSGGLSWTEAFF | TGTGCCAGCAGTTCGGGGGGGTTAAGTTGGACTGAAGCTTTCTTT
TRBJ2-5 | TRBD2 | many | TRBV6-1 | CASSRIAGKETQYF | TGTGCCAGCAGTCGGATAGCGGGAAAAGAGACCCAGTACTTC
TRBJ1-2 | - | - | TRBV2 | CASTGALNYGYTF | TGTGCCAGCACTGGGGCCCTTAACTATGGCTACACCTTC
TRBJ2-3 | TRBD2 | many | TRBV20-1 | CSAIEREADTQYF | TGCAGTGCTATAGAGCGGGAGGCAGATACGCAGTATTTT
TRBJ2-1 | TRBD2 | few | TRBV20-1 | CSARPPGLAMNEQFF | TGCAGTGCTAGGCCTCCGGGACTAGCAATGAATGAGCAGTTCTTC
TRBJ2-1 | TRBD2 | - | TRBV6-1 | CASSDGTSGHNEQFF | TGTGCCAGCAGTGACGGGACTAGCGGGCATAATGAGCAGTTCTTC
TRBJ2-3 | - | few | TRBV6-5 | CASSYNVAVSTDTQYF | TGTGCCAGCAGTTACAATGTAGCTGTTAGCACAGATACGCAGTATTTT
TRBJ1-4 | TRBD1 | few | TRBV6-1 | CASNKIRAGGEKLFF | TGTGCCAGCAACAAGATCAGGGCAGGGGGCGAAAAACTGTTTTTT
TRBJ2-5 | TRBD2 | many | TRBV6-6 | CASSSGTTGTQYF | TGTGCCAGCAGTTCCGGGACTACGGGGACCCAGTACTTC
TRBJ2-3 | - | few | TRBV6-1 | CASRRGRAVDTQYF | TGTGCCAGCAGACGGGGCAGGGCGGTGGATACGCAGTATTTT
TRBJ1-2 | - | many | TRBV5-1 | CASSLSPTVNYGYTF | TGCGCCAGCAGCTTGAGCCCGACAGTCAACTATGGCTACACCTTC
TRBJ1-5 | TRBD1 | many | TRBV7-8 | CASSSNRGPNQPQHF | TGTGCCAGCAGCTCCAACAGGGGGCCCAATCAGCCCCAGCATTTT
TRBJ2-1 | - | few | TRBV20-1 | CSARGQGLPGKRWERGGNEQFF | TGCAGTGCTAGGGGACAGGGGCTCCCCGGGAAACGCTGGGAGCGGGGGGGCAATGAGCAGTTCTTC
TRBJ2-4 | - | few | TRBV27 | CASSPQLGNIQYF | TGTGCCAGCAGTCCCCAGTTGGGAAACATTCAGTACTTC
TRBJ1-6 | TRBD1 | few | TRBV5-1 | CASSSTGGGNSPLHF | TGCGCCAGCAGCTCCACAGGGGGCGGTAATTCACCCCTCCACTTT
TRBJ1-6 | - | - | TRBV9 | CASSPTRDTIGSPLHF | TGTGCCAGCAGCCCAACCCGGGACACAATCGGTTCACCCCTCCACTTT
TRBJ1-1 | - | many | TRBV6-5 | CASSYSGRLFAFF | TGTGCCAGCAGTTACTCGGGCAGGCTCTTTGCTTTCTTT
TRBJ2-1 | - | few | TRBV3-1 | CASSQGLGRTNEQFF | TGTGCCAGCAGCCAAGGCTTAGGACGGACCAATGAGCAGTTCTTC
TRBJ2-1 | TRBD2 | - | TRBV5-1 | CASSPTSGWTGNEQFF | TGCGCCAGCAGCCCGACTAGCGGGTGGACGGGTAATGAGCAGTTCTTC
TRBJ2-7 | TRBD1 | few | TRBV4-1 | CASSRETGGRYEQYF | TGCGCCAGCAGCCGGGAAACAGGGGGGCGATACGAGCAGTACTTC
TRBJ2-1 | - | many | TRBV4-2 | CASSQDGGGETTYNEQFF | TGTGCCAGCAGCCAAGATGGAGGCGGGGAGACGACCTACAATGAGCAGTTCTTC
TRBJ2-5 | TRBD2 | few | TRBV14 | CASSQLKGLAEETQYF | TGTGCCAGCAGCCAACTAAAAGGACTAGCGGAAGAGACCCAGTACTTC
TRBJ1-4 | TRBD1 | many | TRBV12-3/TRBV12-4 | CASSPGQGDGEKLFF | TGTGCCAGCAGTCCCGGACAGGGGGATGGTGAAAAACTGTTTTTT
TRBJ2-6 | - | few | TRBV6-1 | CASSEFAASGANVLTF | TGTGCCAGCAGTGAATTTGCAGCCTCTGGGGCCAACGTCCTGACTTTC
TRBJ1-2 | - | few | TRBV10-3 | CAISEGAKTGGYTF | TGTGCCATCAGTGAGGGGGCCAAAACGGGGGGCTACACCTTC
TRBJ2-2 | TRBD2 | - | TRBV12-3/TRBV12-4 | CASSLSGRGTGELFF | TGTGCCAGCAGCCTCAGCGGGAGGGGCACCGGGGAGCTGTTTTTT
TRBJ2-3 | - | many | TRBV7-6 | CASSLVSRASADTQYF | TGTGCCAGCAGCTTAGTCTCTCGGGCTAGCGCAGATACGCAGTATTTT
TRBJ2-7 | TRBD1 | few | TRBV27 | CASSLYPRGEQYF | TGTGCCAGCAGTCTCTACCCCAGGGGGGAGCAGTACTTC
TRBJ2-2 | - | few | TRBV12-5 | CASGRDSSNTGELFF | TGTGCTAGTGGACGCGACAGTTCGAACACCGGGGAGCTGTTTTTT
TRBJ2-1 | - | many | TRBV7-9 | CASSLRTWGDEQFF | TGTGCCAGCAGCTTAAGGACTTGGGGGGATGAGCAGTTCTTC
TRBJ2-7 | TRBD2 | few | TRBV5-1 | CASSLGLAVYEQYF | TGCGCCAGCAGCTTGGGACTAGCGGTCTACGAGCAGTACTTC
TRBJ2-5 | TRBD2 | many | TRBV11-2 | CASTPLGRGGGVPQYF | TGTGCCAGCACCCCATTGGGTCGTGGGGGGGGGGTGCCCCAGTACTTC
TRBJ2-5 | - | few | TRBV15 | CATSSSGLLLETQYF | TGTGCCACCAGCAGTAGTGGACTTCTGTTGGAGACCCAGTACTTC
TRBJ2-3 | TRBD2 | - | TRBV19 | CASRYLAGEKDTQYF | TGTGCCAGTCGTTACTTAGCGGGAGAGAAAGATACGCAGTATTTT
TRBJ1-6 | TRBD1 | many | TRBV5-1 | CASSGLDRGTSPLHF | TGCGCCAGCAGCGGACTGGACAGGGGTACCTCACCCCTCCACTTT
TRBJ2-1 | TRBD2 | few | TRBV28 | CASSTSGGAGSYNEQFF | TGTGCCAGCAGCACTAGCGGGGGCGCAGGCTCCTACAATGAGCAGTTCTTC
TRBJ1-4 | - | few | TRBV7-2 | CASSSTGFIGEKLFF | TGTGCCAGCAGCTCAACAGGTTTTATTGGTGAAAAACTGTTTTTT
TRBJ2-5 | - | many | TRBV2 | CASSETNQETQYF | TGTGCCAGCAGTGAGACCAACCAAGAGACCCAGTACTTC
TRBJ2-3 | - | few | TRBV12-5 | CASGLWVAGTDTQYF | TGTGCTAGTGGTTTGTGGGTAGCAGGCACAGATACGCAGTATTTT